These 30 T cell receptor beta chains originate from one sample sequenced in a study of PD-L1 blockade in urothelial cancer. Time point noted: peripheral blood 6 weeks after treatment start. Only in-frame clones appear in the TCRdb table, and some are missing; sequencing was by immunoSEQ multiplex PCR. The sample consists of 40,000 to 45,000 clones, 91% of them appearing once. The sample here was PBMCs, taken around atezolizumab (anti-PD-L1) treatment. These receptor sequences come from a man between 65 and 79 years old with urothelial cancer.

The chain joins TRBV5-1 to TRBJ2-1, with 8 bases identical to TRBD2. The V segment lost 1 base and the J segment 6 bases; nucleotides outside the gene matches: 6. The CDR3 totals 15 residues. Germline CDR1 SGHRS, CDR2 YFSETQ. CDR3 coding DNA: TGCGCCAGCAGCTTGAGGGTAGCGGGACTCAATGAGCAGTTCTTC. It is translated as CASSLRVAGLNEQFF.

The rearrangement joins TRBV7-9 to TRBJ2-7; no definite D call. The CDR3 is 11 residues long. The germline CDR1 and CDR2 sequences are SEHNR and FQNEAQ (reference sequence). The V gene lost 1 base and the J gene lost 7 bases, with 5 bases spanning the gap. CDR3 region: CASSLEEEQYF. CDR3 bases: TGTGCCAGCAGCTTAGAGGAGGAGCAGTACTTC. Looking up the rest from reference TRBV7-9 and TRBJ2-7 gives the full variable domain: DTGVSQNPRHKITKRGQNVTFRCDPISEHNRLYWYRQTLGQGPEFLTYFQNEAQLEKSRLLSDRFSAERPKGSFSTLEIQRTEQGDSAMYLCASSLEEEQYFGPGTRLTVT.

This chain uses TRBV6-1 with TRBJ2-6; unclear D gene. CDR1 is MNHNS and CDR2 is SASEGT in the germline V gene. The CDR3 contains 12 residues. Trimming took off 5 bases at V and 7 bases at J, with 6 bases between the two ends. Here the CDR3 DNA reads TGTGCCAGCAGTCGAGTAGCCAACGTCCTGACTTTC. Translating it yields CASSRVANVLTF.

The chain combines TRBV6-5 with TRBJ2-3; 11 positions agree with TRBD2. The CDR3 length is 14 residues. J was trimmed by 7 bases and V by 6 bases; bases with no gene match: 6. Germline V gene sequence: CDR1 MNHEY, CDR2 SVGAGI. CDR3 in DNA: TGTGCCAGCAGAGGGTCTAGCGGGAGGCATACGCAGTATTTT. Encoded protein: CASRGSSGRHTQYF.

V is TRBV19 and J is TRBJ1-1, with D perhaps TRBD1 (5 bases). V was trimmed by 7 bases and J by 4 bases, leaving 16 bases between them. CDR1 is LNHDA and CDR2 is SQIVND in the germline V gene (reference sequence). CDR3 length equals 14 residues. The CDR3, as DNA: TGTGCCAGTACCCTATCAGGGATTAGCACTGAAGCTTTCTTT. The encoded protein is CASTLSGISTEAFF.

In its sample, this clone was seen once. The chain joins TRBV10-3 to TRBJ1-4; TRBD1 aligns across 7 bases. The V gene's germline CDR1 is ENHRY and CDR2 SYGVKD. The CDR3 covers 15 residues. V lost 3 bases and J lost 1; bases outside the gene matches: 2. The CDR3 coding sequence is TGTGCCATCAGTGATGGGACAGAAACTAATGAAAAACTGTTTTTT. Translation: CAISDGTETNEKLFF.

The chain joins TRBV5-1 to TRBJ2-1, with 10 nucleotides matching TRBD2. The CDR3 length is 17 residues. J was trimmed by 3 bases and V by 0 bases; bases with no gene match: 6. Germline assignment: CDR1 SGHRS and CDR2 YFSETQ. This chain's CDR3 is CASSLAARTSGYNEQFF. CDR3 nucleotide sequence: TGCGCCAGCAGCTTGGCGGCCCGGACTAGCGGCTACAATGAGCAGTTCTTC.

The gene calls are TRBV28 and TRBJ2-7; D unclear. Trimming left V 2 bases short and J 9 bases short, with 8 bases between. CDR1 is MDHEN, CDR2 SYDVKM, per germline. The CDR3 has 11 residues. The CDR3 sequence is CASSLVELQYF. In DNA form, the CDR3 reads TGTGCCAGCAGTTTAGTTGAGCTGCAGTACTTC.

This clone was recorded once. The J gene is TRBJ2-4, the V gene TRBV19; tentatively, D is TRBD2 (7 bases). V gave up 9 bases and J gave up 0 bases, with 21 bases separating them. Germline CDR1 is LNHDA and CDR2 is SQIVND (reference sequence). The CDR3 contains 17 residues. The CDR3 spells CASSEGGTPVAKNIQYF. DNA for the CDR3: TGTGCCAGCTCTGAGGGGGGGACTCCCGTAGCCAAAAACATTCAGTACTTC.

This chain links TRBV19 with TRBJ1-5, with TRBD1 matching 7 bases. Germline-derived CDR1 and CDR2 are LNHDA and SQIVND (reference sequence). V dropped 4 bases and J dropped 7; count of bases not matched to a gene: 10. The CDR3 extends over 15 amino acids. CDR3 loop: CASSSPGTVTQPQHF. In nucleotides, the CDR3 is TGTGCCAGTAGTAGCCCCGGGACAGTCACCCAGCCCCAGCATTTT.

The V gene is TRBV28, the J gene TRBJ2-7, with 10 bases identical to TRBD1. With 1 base clipped from V and 5 bases from J, the junction kept 8 bases outside the gene matches. This CDR3 is 16 amino acids long. Germline CDR1 is MDHEN and CDR2 is SYDVKM. CDR3 nucleotides: TGTGCCAGCAGTTTATACGGGACAGGGGCGGTCAACGAGCAGTACTTC. The encoded protein is CASSLYGTGAVNEQYF.

The rearrangement uses TRBV21-1 and TRBJ1-2. TRBV21-1 is an annotated pseudogene. The CDR3 runs to 11 residues. The CDR3 loop reads CASAGCYGYTF. The CDR3 nucleotides read TGTGCCAGCGCGGGCTGCTATGGCTACACCTTC.

The chain combines TRBV11-2 with TRBJ2-4, with 7 bases aligning to TRBD2. V lost 2 bases to trimming and J lost 1 base; unmatched junction nucleotides: 2. Germline CDR1 is SGHAT and CDR2 is FQNNGV. This CDR3 spans 15 amino acids. The CDR3 nucleotides read TGTGCCAGCAGCTTAAAACTAGCGGCCAAAAACATTCAGTACTTC. This translates into CASSLKLAAKNIQYF.

This chain links TRBV5-1 with TRBJ2-2; 10 positions match TRBD1. Germline V lookup: CDR1 SGHRS, CDR2 YFSETQ. This CDR3 contains 15 residues. The J segment lost 6 bases and the V segment lost 9 bases, leaving 11 bases of the junction unmatched. The CDR3 sequence is CATKETGGEAGELFF. The CDR3 nucleotides are TGCGCCACCAAGGAGACAGGGGGCGAAGCCGGGGAGCTGTTTTTT.

The chain combines TRBV28 with TRBJ1-2; 7 nucleotides line up with TRBD1. Germline CDR1 reads MDHEN; CDR2 reads SYDVKM. The CDR3 is 13 residues long. The ends lost 5 bases at V and 2 bases at J; junction bases unmatched: 2. The CDR3 DNA follows: TGTGCCAGCAGTATGGGACAGAACTATGGCTACACCTTC. It is translated as CASSMGQNYGYTF.

The chain uses TRBV7-2 and TRBJ2-5; 9 nucleotides match TRBD1. The junction had 6 bases not matched to a gene; V was cut back by 5 bases and J by 5 bases. CDR3 length equals 14 residues. The germline CDR1 and CDR2 sequences are SGHTA and FQGNSA. The CDR3 DNA reads as TGTGCCAGCAGCCCTGGGACAGGGTGGGAGACCCAGTACTTC. Translating gives CASSPGTGWETQYF. The full variable domain, in which reference TRBV7-2 and TRBJ2-5 provide the parts outside the CDR3, is GAGVSQSPSNKVTEKGKDVELRCDPISGHTALYWYRQSLGQGLEFLIYFQGNSAPDKSGLPSDRFSAERTGGSVSTLTIQRTQQEDSAVYLCASSPGTGWETQYFGPGTRLLVL.

V gene TRBV19 combines with J gene TRBJ2-2, with 7 bases identical to TRBD1. Trimming at V came to 4 bases and at J to 6 bases, leaving 5 bases not matched to a gene. The CDR3 has 14 amino acids. Per germline, CDR1 LNHDA and CDR2 SQIVND (reference sequence). DNA for the CDR3: TGTGCCAGTAGTACGTCCAGGGGGTCCGGGGAGCTGTTTTTT. It is translated as CASSTSRGSGELFF.

The rearrangement uses TRBV4-2 and TRBJ1-3; no reliable D call. Germline V gene sequence: CDR1 LGHNA, CDR2 YNFKEQ. V was trimmed by 0 bases and J by 4 bases, leaving 10 bases between them. The CDR3 is 15 amino acids. In DNA form, the CDR3 reads TGTGCCAGCAGCCAAGATTCGGGAGACGGAAACACCATATATTTT. Translation: CASSQDSGDGNTIYF.

The chain combines TRBV27 with TRBJ2-3, with D possibly matching TRBD1 (6 bases). Trimming took off 7 bases at V and 2 bases at J, with 10 bases between the two ends. CDR1 and CDR2 (germline): MNHEY, SMNVEV (reference sequence). The CDR3 runs to 13 residues. DNA for the CDR3: TGTGCCAGCACCGACAGGTTCACAGATACGCAGTATTTT. Residues: CASTDRFTDTQYF.

CDR3 in amino acids: CASGTGQGVYGYTF. The CDR3 region has the DNA TGTGCCAGCGGTACCGGACAGGGAGTCTATGGCTACACCTTC. The chain combines TRBV6-5 with TRBJ1-2, with 8 bases matching TRBD1. The CDR3 sequence is 14 residues long. With V trimmed by 8 bases and J by 4 bases, 9 bases remained unmatched. Germline V gene lookup returns CDR1 MNHEY and CDR2 SVGAGI.

The CDR3 protein is CASSFLNPGTEAFF. CDR3 in DNA: TGTGCCAGCAGTTTCCTTAATCCGGGGACTGAAGCTTTCTTT. The J gene is TRBJ1-1, the V gene TRBV28; D is unresolved. The CDR3 contains 14 residues. The germline CDR1 and CDR2 sequences are MDHEN and SYDVKM. Trimming removed 3 bases at V and 5 bases at J, with 13 bases between.

CDR3 amino acids: CAWSVTLSYEQYF. The CDR3 DNA reads as TGTGCCTGGAGTGTGACACTCTCCTACGAGCAGTACTTC. The rearrangement uses TRBV30 and TRBJ2-7; D unresolved. CDR1 GTSNPN and CDR2 SVGIG come from the germline V gene (reference sequence). The ends were cut back, 0 bases at V and 0 bases at J, with 6 bases in the middle. The CDR3 is made up of 13 amino acids.

The chain recombines TRBV7-9 with TRBJ2-1; unclear D gene. The CDR3 length is 16 residues. The germline V gene encodes CDR1 SEHNR and CDR2 FQNEAQ (reference sequence). V lost 2 bases, J lost 8 bases, and 19 bases lay in between. CDR3 nucleotides: TGTGCCAGCAGCTTAATTCTCGGGTCCCCCATCCATGAGCAGTTCTTC. As protein: CASSLILGSPIHEQFF. Full variable domain (missing parts from reference TRBV7-9 and TRBJ2-1): DTGVSQNPRHKITKRGQNVTFRCDPISEHNRLYWYRQTLGQGPEFLTYFQNEAQLEKSRLLSDRFSAERPKGSFSTLEIQRTEQGDSAMYLCASSLILGSPIHEQFFGPGTRLTVL.

The rearrangement uses TRBV5-6 and TRBJ2-5, with D perhaps TRBD2 (6 bases). The CDR3 extends over 13 amino acids. CDR1 and CDR2 from the germline V gene are SGHDT and YYEEEE. V was cut by 3 bases and J by 4 bases, with 10 bases left in between. CDR3 DNA sequence: TGTGCCAGCAGCTCGGACGGGAGAGAGACCCAGTACTTC. It specifies CASSSDGRETQYF.

V gene TRBV19 combines with J gene TRBJ2-5; 10 nucleotides match TRBD1. CDR3 length equals 13 residues. V gave up 9 bases and J gave up 2 bases; unmatched junction bases: 3. Germline V CDR1 and CDR2: LNHDA, SQIVND (reference sequence). Written as DNA, the CDR3 is TGTGCCAGCGCGGACAGGGGGCAAGAGACCCAGTACTTC. Amino acid sequence: CASADRGQETQYF.

The chain carries TRBV30 and TRBJ1-4, with 8 bases matching TRBD1. Trimming at V came to 2 bases and at J to 4 bases, leaving 6 bases not matched to a gene. Germline CDR1 GTSNPN, CDR2 SVGIG (reference sequence). This CDR3 has 15 amino acids. The CDR3 loop is CAWSRTGFLNEKLFF. CDR3 nucleotide sequence: TGTGCCTGGAGTCGGACAGGGTTTCTTAATGAAAAACTGTTTTTT.

The J gene is TRBJ1-1, the V gene TRBV13, with D maybe TRBD1 (5 bases). V shed 4 bases and J shed 7 bases, with 10 bases lying between them. The CDR3 runs to 12 residues. Per germline, CDR1 PRHDT and CDR2 FYEKMQ (reference sequence). The CDR3 reads CASSSGHFEAFF. CDR3 DNA sequence: TGTGCCAGCAGCTCTGGACATTTTGAAGCTTTCTTT. The full variable domain, in which reference TRBV13 and TRBJ1-1 provide the parts outside the CDR3, is AAGVIQSPRHLIKEKRETATLKCYPIPRHDTVYWYQQGPGQDPQFLISFYEKMQSDKGSIPDRFSAQQFSDYHSELNMSSLELGDSALYFCASSSGHFEAFFGQGTRLTVV.

CDR3 in DNA: TGTGCCAGCAGTGAGGCAGGGGGAAGGACTGAAGCTTTCTTT. Translating gives CASSEAGGRTEAFF. The genes are TRBV2 and TRBJ1-1; 7 bases match TRBD1. The germline gives CDR1 SNHLY, CDR2 FYNNEI. The CDR3 loop spans 14 amino acids. Trimming cost V 3 bases and J 5 bases; bases outside gene matches: 6.

This sequence joins TRBV5-1 and TRBJ2-7, with 10 bases identical to TRBD2. Germline V gene data show CDR1 as SGHRS and CDR2 as YFSETQ. Unmatched junction bases numbered 10, after V lost 2 bases and J lost 5 bases. The CDR3 runs to 16 residues. CDR3 DNA sequence: TGCGCCAGCAGCTTACCCGAACTAGCGGGATACAACGAGCAGTACTTC. This codes for CASSLPELAGYNEQYF.

The rearrangement joins TRBV6-1 to TRBJ2-7, with TRBD2 matching over 9 bases. The CDR3 extends over 14 amino acids. V was pared by 10 bases and J by 3 bases, with 10 bases of the junction left unmatched. Looked up from germline, CDR1 is MNHNS and CDR2 is SASEGT. Here the CDR3 DNA reads TGTGCCACCAGGGTTTTAGCGGGGGTCTACGAGCAGTACTTC. It codes for CATRVLAGVYEQYF.